This is a list of T cell receptor beta chains from one sample in a study of blood T cell repertoires in COVID-19. Produced via immunoSEQ multiplex PCR; TCRdb's table is partial and in-frame only. The data contain hundreds of thousands of clones, more than 70% of them singletons. Input material: PBMCs or T cells enriched from blood (not recorded which). The source is a woman between 40 and 55 years old with acute COVID-19. Each CDR3 is given with its conserved first and last residue. The D gene is left open where the match is weak. Only part of the rows carry a size: once, few, many, or a class if the clone is expanded.

>12|.|TRBJ1-1|.|TRBV19
TGTGCCAGTAGTAAAGATTGGAGGAGGGCTTTCTTT
CASSKDWRRAFF
>14|TRBD1|TRBJ2-1|.|TRBV2
TGTGCCAGCAGGACAGGGTATTCCTACAATGAGCAGTTCTTC
CASRTGYSYNEQFF
>15|TRBD1|TRBJ1-4|.|TRBV7-9
TGTGCCAGTATCGATGGGGCAGGGGGACCTGAAAAACTGTTTTTT
CASIDGAGGPEKLFF
>13|TRBD1|TRBJ1-4|.|TRBV28
TGTGCCAGCAGTCCGACAGGGTTGGAAAAACTGTTTTTT
CASSPTGLEKLFF
>15|.|TRBJ1-1|once|TRBV19
TGTGCCAGCTACGGATTCGGGGGTCGGAACACTGAAGCTTTCTTT
CASYGFGGRNTEAFF
>18|TRBD2|TRBJ2-3|.|TRBV4-1
TGCGCCAGCAGCCAAGCGGTAGCGGGAGTCCCTATCGGGGATACGCAGTATTTT
CASSQAVAGVPIGDTQYF
>13|.|TRBJ2-1|.|TRBV12-3/TRBV12-4
TGTGCCAGCTCGAGGGCCGGGGGAAATGAGCAGTTCTTC
CASSRAGGNEQFF
>14|TRBD1|TRBJ1-1|.|TRBV28
TGTGCCAGCAGTTTTCCCGACAGGGACACTGAAGCTTTCTTT
CASSFPDRDTEAFF
>14|TRBD1|TRBJ2-2|.|TRBV7-7
TGTGCTAGCAGCTTGGGACAGGACACCGGGGAGCTGTTTTTT
CASSLGQDTGELFF
>15|TRBD1|TRBJ2-7|once|TRBV2
TGTGCCAGCAGTGATCCCGGGACAGGGTCCTACGAGCAGTACTTC
CASSDPGTGSYEQYF
>13|TRBD1|TRBJ1-5|.|TRBV18
TGTGCCAGCTCTGGGACAGGCGATCAGCCCCAGCATTTT
CASSGTGDQPQHF
>15|.|TRBJ1-5|.|TRBV19
TGTGCCAGTAGTATAGTAGAGGATAGCAATCAGCCCCAGCATTTT
CASSIVEDSNQPQHF
>16|.|TRBJ1-1|few|TRBV25-1
TGTGCCAGCAGTGAAGCCAGGGGTCGGGGGAACACTGAAGCTTTCTTT
CASSEARGRGNTEAFF
>16|TRBD2|TRBJ2-5|.|TRBV20-1
TGCAGTGCTAGTGCCGCTAGCGGGAGAATTCAAGAGACCCAGTACTTC
CSASAASGRIQETQYF
>16|.|TRBJ1-6|once|TRBV7-2
TGTGCCAGCAGCTTAACGGTGGGGGGGATGAGTTCACCCCTCCACTTT
CASSLTVGGMSSPLHF
>13|.|TRBJ2-3|.|TRBV4-1
TGCGCCAGCAGCCTTACTAGCTTCGATACGCAGTATTTT
CASSLTSFDTQYF
>14|TRBD2|TRBJ2-1|.|TRBV11-3
TGTGCCAGCAGCTCCGAGCGGGGACGGAATGAGCAGTTCTTC
CASSSERGRNEQFF
>19|.|TRBJ1-1|few|TRBV11-2
TGTGCCAGCAGCCTGGGAAGTGTCAGGGGACCGATAAGGAACACTGAAGCTTTCTTT
CASSLGSVRGPIRNTEAFF
>13|.|TRBJ1-5|.|TRBV19
TGTGCCAGTAGTACGCAACAAAATCAGCCCCAGCATTTT
CASSTQQNQPQHF
>12|TRBD1|TRBJ1-4|.|TRBV7-9
TGTGCCTGGGGACAGCTTAATGAAAAACTGTTTTTT
CAWGQLNEKLFF
>18|TRBD1|TRBJ1-1|once|TRBV28
TGTGCCAGCAGTTTATCTAGTATGTTTGGGACAGGGGCCTCTTCCGCTTTCTTT
CASSLSSMFGTGASSAFF
>14|TRBD1|TRBJ2-1|.|TRBV5-4
TGTGCCAGCAGCTTGGAACAGGGGTACAATGAGCAGTTCTTC
CASSLEQGYNEQFF
>17|TRBD2|TRBJ2-5|few|TRBV18
TGTGCCAGCTCCCCGGCGGGGGTCACCAGGGCCCAAGAGACCCAGTACTTC
CASSPAGVTRAQETQYF
>13|.|TRBJ1-1|.|TRBV27
TGTGCCAGCAGTGACAGGCATAACACTGAAGCTTTCTTT
CASSDRHNTEAFF
>14|.|TRBJ1-1|.|TRBV13
TGTGCCAGCCTCTGGCAGGCCATGAACACTGAAGCTTTCTTT
CASLWQAMNTEAFF
>13|.|TRBJ1-5|.|TRBV29-1
TGCAGCGTTGCCAGAGGAAACAATCAGCCCCAGCATTTT
CSVARGNNQPQHF
>15|TRBD1|TRBJ2-7|.|TRBV19
TGTGCCAGTAGTATAGTGGGACAGGGGGTGTACGAGCAGTACTTC
CASSIVGQGVYEQYF
>13|.|TRBJ2-5|many|TRBV6-1
TGTGCCAGCAGTGACCCATTCCGGGAGACCCAGTACTTC
CASSDPFRETQYF
>14|.|TRBJ1-1|.|TRBV7-3
TGTGCCAGCAGCCGGGGACATCAGAACACTGAAGCTTTCTTT
CASSRGHQNTEAFF
>13|.|TRBJ1-5|.|TRBV12-3/TRBV12-4
TGTGCCAGCCGGGAAACGCGTGTTCAGCCCCAGCATTTT
CASRETRVQPQHF
>16|TRBD1|TRBJ1-2|.|TRBV5-1
TGCGCCAGCAGCTGGGGGCCGGGACAGGGTCACTATGGCTACACCTTC
CASSWGPGQGHYGYTF
>14|TRBD1|TRBJ1-5|.|TRBV6-5
TGTGCCAGCCGCCTGGGACAGGAGGTTCAGCCCCAGCATTTT
CASRLGQEVQPQHF
>15|TRBD2|TRBJ2-1|.|TRBV10-2
TGCGCCAGCAGTTCGACTAGCGGGGCCTACAATGAGCAGTTCTTC
CASSSTSGAYNEQFF
>14|.|TRBJ2-1|.|TRBV10-1
TGCGCCAGCAGTGAGTCGCCTGAGGACAATGAGCAGTTCTTC
CASSESPEDNEQFF
>15|TRBD1|TRBJ1-1|.|TRBV28
TGTGCCAGCAGTATATTACAGGGGGCGTTCGATGAAGCTTTCTTT
CASSILQGAFDEAFF
>16|TRBD2|TRBJ2-1|.|TRBV25-1
TGTGCCAGCAGCGCAAGACTAGCGGGGGGCTACAATGAGCAGTTCTTC
CASSARLAGGYNEQFF
>16|.|TRBJ1-2|.|TRBV19
TGTGCCAGTAGATCTGGGAGGGAGAGCTCCGGAGCTGGCTACACCTTC
CASRSGRESSGAGYTF
>13|.|TRBJ2-1|.|TRBV5-1
TGCGCCAGCAGCTTGTTGGCTTCCAATGAGCAGTTCTTC
CASSLLASNEQFF
>15|TRBD1|TRBJ2-1|.|TRBV28
TGTGCCAGCAGTTTAATTCCGGACAGGGTGGGTGAGCAGTTCTTC
CASSLIPDRVGEQFF
>17|TRBD2|TRBJ2-1|.|TRBV24-1
TGTGCCACCAGTGACACCTATAGCGGGAGGGCCACGAATGAGCAGTTCTTC
CATSDTYSGRATNEQFF
>15|TRBD2|TRBJ2-1|.|TRBV28
TGTGCCAGCAGTTTGTCTAGCGGGAGGGCCGATGAGCAGTTCTTC
CASSLSSGRADEQFF
>16|.|TRBJ2-1|.|TRBV6-1
TGTGCCAGCAGTGAAAAAGGCAGGGCTCCCTACAATGAGCAGTTCTTC
CASSEKGRAPYNEQFF
>14|TRBD2|TRBJ2-1|.|TRBV30
TGTGCCTGGAGTCCCCCGGGACTAGAGGATGAGCAGTTCTTC
CAWSPPGLEDEQFF
>15|.|TRBJ1-3|.|TRBV3-1/TRBV3-2
TGTGCCAGCAGCCTTGTCGGGGGATCTGGAAACACCATATATTTT
CASSLVGGSGNTIYF
>17|.|TRBJ1-4|.|TRBV19
TGTGCCAGTAGTATGGGGACCTGGACAGCAAGCAATGAAAAACTGTTTTTT
CASSMGTWTASNEKLFF
>16|.|TRBJ2-7|.|TRBV28
TGTGCCAGCAGTTTAATTCCGCGGAGAAGCTCCTACGAGCAGTACTTC
CASSLIPRRSSYEQYF
>12|.|TRBJ2-1|.|TRBV7-3
TGTGCCAGCAGCTACGGCAGGAATGAGCAGTTCTTC
CASSYGRNEQFF
>18|TRBD1|TRBJ1-3|.|TRBV11-2
TGTGCCAGCAGCCTTACCCGGGACAGGGGGTTCCCTGGAAACACCATATATTTT
CASSLTRDRGFPGNTIYF
>14|.|TRBJ2-4|.|TRBV30
TGTGCCTGGAATAGAGGAGTAGCCAAAAACATTCAGTACTTC
CAWNRGVAKNIQYF
>14|.|TRBJ1-5|.|TRBV28
TGTGCCAGCAAAGGGACATATGGTAATCAGCCCCAGCATTTT
CASKGTYGNQPQHF
>16|TRBD1|TRBJ1-2|.|TRBV18
TGTGCCAGCTCACAAATCCGGGACAGGGATAGCTATGGCTACACCTTC
CASSQIRDRDSYGYTF
>12|.|TRBJ1-2|.|TRBV24-1
TGTGCCACCAGTGGTGGGCCCTATGGCTACACCTTC
CATSGGPYGYTF
>12|.|TRBJ2-3|.|TRBV12-3/TRBV12-4
TGTGCCAGCACCCTAGAGGGAGATACGCAGTATTTT
CASTLEGDTQYF
>15|.|TRBJ1-4|.|TRBV19
TGTGCCAGTAGTCAGACATGGACAGAAGGTGAAAAACTGTTTTTT
CASSQTWTEGEKLFF
>15|.|TRBJ1-1|.|TRBV4-1
TGCGCCACAACCCGAAAGGCCGTGGGCGACACTGAAGCTTTCTTT
CATTRKAVGDTEAFF
>14|TRBD1|TRBJ2-5|.|TRBV6-2/TRBV6-3
TGTGCCAGCAGTTTCCTCAGGGGGAGCGAGACCCAGTACTTC
CASSFLRGSETQYF
>13|.|TRBJ1-1|.|TRBV12-3/TRBV12-4
TGTGCCAGCAGTTTAGGGGGCAACACTGAAGCTTTCTTT
CASSLGGNTEAFF
>14|.|TRBJ1-5|.|TRBV27
TGTGCCAGCAGTCTAGCAGGAAGAAATCAGCCCCAGCATTTT
CASSLAGRNQPQHF
>17|TRBD2|TRBJ2-1|.|TRBV6-8
TGTGCCAGCAGTCGGCAGACTAGCGCTCACTCCTACAATGAGCAGTTCTTC
CASSRQTSAHSYNEQFF